What follows are 2 T cell receptor beta chains derived from one specimen sequenced in a study of cytomegalovirus exposure and HLA in healthy donors. The PCR used 60 Vbeta and 13 Jbeta primers. The table came from immunoSEQ multiplex PCR; TCRdb's copy has only in-frame clones and leaves some out. This sample has approximately 160,000 clones, with about three quarters found just once. Sequenced: PBMCs. These receptors came from a woman between 50 and 59 years old in good health and CMV-seropositive.

This chain joins TRBV7-2 and TRBJ2-3; tentative D call: TRBD2 (6 bases). This CDR3 region has 17 residues. CDR1 and CDR2 (germline): SGHTA, FQGNSA. Trimming removed 1 base from V and 0 bases from J, with 14 bases in between. The CDR3 is CASSLVGRRGSTDTQYF. In nucleotides, the CDR3 is TGTGCCAGCAGCTTAGTCGGCAGGAGGGGAAGCACAGATACGCAGTATTTT. Full variable domain (missing parts from reference TRBV7-2 and TRBJ2-3): GAGVSQSPSNKVTEKGKDVELRCDPISGHTALYWYRQSLGQGLEFLIYFQGNSAPDKSGLPSDRFSAERTGGSVSTLTIQRTQQEDSAVYLCASSLVGRRGSTDTQYFGPGTRLTVL.

The gene calls are TRBV27 and TRBJ2-7; 8 bases are a match to TRBD1. Germline V gives CDR1 MNHEY, CDR2 SMNVEV (reference sequence). There are 14 residues in the CDR3. With V trimmed by 5 bases and J by 1 base, 4 bases remained unmatched. The CDR3 bases are TGTGCCAGCAGTCCCAGACAGGGGTCCTACGAGCAGTACTTC. This codes for CASSPRQGSYEQYF.